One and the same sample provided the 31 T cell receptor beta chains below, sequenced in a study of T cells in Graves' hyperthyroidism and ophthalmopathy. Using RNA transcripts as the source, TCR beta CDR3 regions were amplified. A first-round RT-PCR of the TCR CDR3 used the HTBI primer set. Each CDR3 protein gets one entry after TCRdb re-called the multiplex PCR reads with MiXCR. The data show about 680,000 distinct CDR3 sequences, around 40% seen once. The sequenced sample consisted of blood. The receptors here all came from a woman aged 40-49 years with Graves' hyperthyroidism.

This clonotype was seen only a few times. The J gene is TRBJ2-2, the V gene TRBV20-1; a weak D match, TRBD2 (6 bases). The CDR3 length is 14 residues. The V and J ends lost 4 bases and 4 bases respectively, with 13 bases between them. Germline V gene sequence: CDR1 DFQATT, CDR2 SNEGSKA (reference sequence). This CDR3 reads CSATGGPSTGELFF. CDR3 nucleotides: TGCAGTGCTACCGGAGGGCCTAGCACCGGGGAGCTGTTTTTT.

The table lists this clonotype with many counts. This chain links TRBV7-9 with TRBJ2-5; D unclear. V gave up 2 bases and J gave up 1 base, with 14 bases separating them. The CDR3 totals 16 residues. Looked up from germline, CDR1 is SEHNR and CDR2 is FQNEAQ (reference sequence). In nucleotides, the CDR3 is TGTGCCAGCAGCTTATGGGCTGGCGGATCCCAAGAGACCCAGTACTTC. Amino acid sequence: CASSLWAGGSQETQYF.

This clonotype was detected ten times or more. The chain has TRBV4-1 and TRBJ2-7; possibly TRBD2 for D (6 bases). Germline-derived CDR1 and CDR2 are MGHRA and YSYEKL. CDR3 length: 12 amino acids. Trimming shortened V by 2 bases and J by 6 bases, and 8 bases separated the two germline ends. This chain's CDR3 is CASSQLGGEQYF. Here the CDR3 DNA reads TGCGCCAGCAGCCAATTGGGAGGCGAGCAGTACTTC.

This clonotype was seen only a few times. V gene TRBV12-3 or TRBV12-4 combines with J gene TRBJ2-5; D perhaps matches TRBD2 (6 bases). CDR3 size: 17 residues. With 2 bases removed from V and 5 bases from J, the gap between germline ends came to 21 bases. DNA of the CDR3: TGTGCCAGCAGTTTATTCCCCCCCGGGGAGGTCCTCGAGACCCAGTACTTC. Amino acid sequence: CASSLFPPGEVLETQYF.

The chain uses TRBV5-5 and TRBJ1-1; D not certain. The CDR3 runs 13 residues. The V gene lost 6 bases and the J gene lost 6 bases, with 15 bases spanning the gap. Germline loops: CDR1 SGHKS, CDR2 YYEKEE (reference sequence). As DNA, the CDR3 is TGTGCCAGCACCCGACGTGGGGTCGCTGAAGCTTTCTTT. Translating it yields CASTRRGVAEAFF.

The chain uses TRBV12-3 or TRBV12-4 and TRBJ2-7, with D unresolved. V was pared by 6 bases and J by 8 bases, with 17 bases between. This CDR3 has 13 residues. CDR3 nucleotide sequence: TGTGCCAGCAGCTCCCCAAATTTTGTTAAGCAGTACTTC. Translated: CASSSPNFVKQYF.

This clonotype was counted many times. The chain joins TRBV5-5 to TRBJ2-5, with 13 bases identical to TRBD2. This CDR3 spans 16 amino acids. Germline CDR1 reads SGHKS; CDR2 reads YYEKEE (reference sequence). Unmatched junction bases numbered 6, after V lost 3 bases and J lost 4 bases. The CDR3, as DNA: TGTGCCAGCAGCTGGACTAGCGGGGGTTTCTCAGAGACCCAGTACTTC. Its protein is CASSWTSGGFSETQYF.

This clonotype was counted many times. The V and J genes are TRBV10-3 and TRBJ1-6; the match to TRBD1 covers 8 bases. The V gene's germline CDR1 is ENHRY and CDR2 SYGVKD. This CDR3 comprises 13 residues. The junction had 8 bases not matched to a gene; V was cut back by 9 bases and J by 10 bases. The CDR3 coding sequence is TGTGCCATGAAACGGACAGGGAGGTCACCCCTCCACTTT. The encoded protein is CAMKRTGRSPLHF.

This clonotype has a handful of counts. Here the CDR3 reads CASSELEAFF. In DNA form, the CDR3 reads TGTGCCAGCAGTGAACTTGAAGCTTTCTTT. The gene calls are TRBV6-1 and TRBJ1-1; D ambiguous. V was trimmed by 2 bases and J by 7 bases, leaving 2 bases between them. Germline V gene lookup returns CDR1 MNHNS and CDR2 SASEGT. The CDR3 runs 10 residues.

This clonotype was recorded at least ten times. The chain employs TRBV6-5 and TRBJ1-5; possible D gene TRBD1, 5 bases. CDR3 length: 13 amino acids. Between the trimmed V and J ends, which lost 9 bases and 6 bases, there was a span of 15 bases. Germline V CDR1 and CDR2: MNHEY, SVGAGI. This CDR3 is CASCGRAGQPQHF. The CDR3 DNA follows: TGTGCCAGTTGCGGCAGGGCCGGTCAGCCCCAGCATTTT.

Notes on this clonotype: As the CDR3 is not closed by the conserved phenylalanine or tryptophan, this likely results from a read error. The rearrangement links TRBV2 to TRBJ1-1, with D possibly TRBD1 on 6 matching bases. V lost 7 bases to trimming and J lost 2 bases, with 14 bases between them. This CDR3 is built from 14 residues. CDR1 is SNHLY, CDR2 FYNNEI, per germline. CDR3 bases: TGTGCCAGCAACATGGGGGGGCCTAACACTGAAGCTTTCCTT. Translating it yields CASNMGGPNTEAFL.

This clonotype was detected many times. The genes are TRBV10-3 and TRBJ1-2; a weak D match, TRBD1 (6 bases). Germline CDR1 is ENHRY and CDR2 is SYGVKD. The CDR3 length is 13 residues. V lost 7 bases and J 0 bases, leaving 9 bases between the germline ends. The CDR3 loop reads CAINRVANYGYTF. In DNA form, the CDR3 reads TGTGCCATCAACAGGGTGGCTAACTATGGCTACACCTTC.

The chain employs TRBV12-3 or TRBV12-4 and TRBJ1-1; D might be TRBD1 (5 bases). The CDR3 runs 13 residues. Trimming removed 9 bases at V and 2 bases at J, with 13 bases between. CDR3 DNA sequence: TGTGCCAGTCTATACGGGGCAAACACTGAAGCTTTCTTT. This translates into CASLYGANTEAFF.

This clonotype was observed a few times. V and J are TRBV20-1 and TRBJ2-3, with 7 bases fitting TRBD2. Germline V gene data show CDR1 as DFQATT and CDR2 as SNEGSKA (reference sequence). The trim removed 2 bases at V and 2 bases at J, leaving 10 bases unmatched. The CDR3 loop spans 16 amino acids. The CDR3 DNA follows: TGCAGTGCTAGAATGGCTAGCGGACTTCTCACAGATACGCAGTATTTT. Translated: CSARMASGLLTDTQYF.

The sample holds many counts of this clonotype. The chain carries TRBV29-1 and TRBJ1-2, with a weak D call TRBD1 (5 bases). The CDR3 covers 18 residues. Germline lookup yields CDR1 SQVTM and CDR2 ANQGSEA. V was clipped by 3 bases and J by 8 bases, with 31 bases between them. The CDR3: CSVDQIGAGQTSIGGYTF. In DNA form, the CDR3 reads TGCAGCGTTGATCAGATCGGTGCAGGGCAGACCTCGATTGGCGGCTACACCTTC.

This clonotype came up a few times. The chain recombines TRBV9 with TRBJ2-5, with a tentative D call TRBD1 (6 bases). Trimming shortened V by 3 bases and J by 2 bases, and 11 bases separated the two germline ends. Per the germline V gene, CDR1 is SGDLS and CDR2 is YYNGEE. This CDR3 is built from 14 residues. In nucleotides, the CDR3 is TGTGCCAGCAGCGGACAGGAGAAACAAGAGACCCAGTACTTC. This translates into CASSGQEKQETQYF.

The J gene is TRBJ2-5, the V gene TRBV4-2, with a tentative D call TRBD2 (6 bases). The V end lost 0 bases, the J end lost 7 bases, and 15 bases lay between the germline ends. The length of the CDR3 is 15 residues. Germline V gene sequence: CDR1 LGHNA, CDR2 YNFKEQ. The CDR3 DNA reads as TGTGCCAGCAGCCAAGATTCCGGGAGATATGGGACCCAGTACTTC. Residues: CASSQDSGRYGTQYF.

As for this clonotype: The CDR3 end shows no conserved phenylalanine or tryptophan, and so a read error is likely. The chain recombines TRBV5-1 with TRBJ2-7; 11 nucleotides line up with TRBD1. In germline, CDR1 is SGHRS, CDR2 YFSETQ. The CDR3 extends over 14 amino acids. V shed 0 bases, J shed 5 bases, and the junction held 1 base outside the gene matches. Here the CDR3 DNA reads TGCGCCAGCAGCTTGGGGACAGGGGGCGACGAGCAGTACCTC. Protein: CASSLGTGGDEQYL.

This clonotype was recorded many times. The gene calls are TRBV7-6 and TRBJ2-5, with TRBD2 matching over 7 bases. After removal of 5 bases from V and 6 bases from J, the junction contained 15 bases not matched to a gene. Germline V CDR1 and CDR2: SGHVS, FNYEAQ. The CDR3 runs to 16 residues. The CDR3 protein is CASSPFTGLAVKTQYF. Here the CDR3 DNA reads TGTGCCAGCAGCCCCTTCACGGGGCTAGCGGTAAAGACCCAGTACTTC.

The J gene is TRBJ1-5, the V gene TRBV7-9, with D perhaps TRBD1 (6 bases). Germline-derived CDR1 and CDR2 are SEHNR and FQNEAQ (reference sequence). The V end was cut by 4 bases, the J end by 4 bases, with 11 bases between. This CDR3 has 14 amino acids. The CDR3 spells CASSSGTSNQPQHF. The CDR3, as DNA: TGTGCCAGCAGCTCCGGGACAAGTAATCAGCCCCAGCATTTT.

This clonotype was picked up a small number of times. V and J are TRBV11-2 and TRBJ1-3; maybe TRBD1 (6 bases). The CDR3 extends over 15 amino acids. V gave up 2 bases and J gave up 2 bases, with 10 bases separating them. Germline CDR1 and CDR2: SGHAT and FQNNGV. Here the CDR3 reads CASSLNQGPGNTIYF. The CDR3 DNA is TGTGCCAGCAGCTTAAATCAGGGGCCTGGAAACACCATATATTTT.

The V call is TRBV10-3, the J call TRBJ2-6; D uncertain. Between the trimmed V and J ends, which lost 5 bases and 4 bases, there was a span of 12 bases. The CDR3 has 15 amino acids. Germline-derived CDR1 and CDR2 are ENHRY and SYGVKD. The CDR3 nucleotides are TGTGCCATCAGTACGGACGTCGCCGGGGCCAACGTCCTGACTTTC. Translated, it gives CAISTDVAGANVLTF.

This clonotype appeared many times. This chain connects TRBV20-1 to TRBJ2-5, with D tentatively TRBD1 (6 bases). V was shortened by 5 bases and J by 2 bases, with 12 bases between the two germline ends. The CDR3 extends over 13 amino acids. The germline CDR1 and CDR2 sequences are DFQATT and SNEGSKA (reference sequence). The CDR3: CSALQGRQETQYF. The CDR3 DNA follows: TGCAGTGCTTTACAGGGTCGGCAAGAGACCCAGTACTTC.

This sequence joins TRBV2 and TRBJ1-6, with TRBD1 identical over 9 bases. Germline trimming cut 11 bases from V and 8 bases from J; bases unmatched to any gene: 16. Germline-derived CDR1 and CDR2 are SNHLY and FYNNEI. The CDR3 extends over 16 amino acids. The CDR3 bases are TGTGCCTGGAGTGTTTACAGGGGGCGAAAGTATTCACCCCTCCACTTT. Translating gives CAWSVYRGRKYSPLHF.

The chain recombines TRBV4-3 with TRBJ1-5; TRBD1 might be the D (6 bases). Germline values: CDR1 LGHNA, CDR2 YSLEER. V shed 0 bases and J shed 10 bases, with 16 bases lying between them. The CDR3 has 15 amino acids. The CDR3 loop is CASSQDIQGLSPQHF. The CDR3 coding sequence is TGCGCCAGCAGCCAAGATATTCAGGGGTTATCACCCCAGCATTTT.

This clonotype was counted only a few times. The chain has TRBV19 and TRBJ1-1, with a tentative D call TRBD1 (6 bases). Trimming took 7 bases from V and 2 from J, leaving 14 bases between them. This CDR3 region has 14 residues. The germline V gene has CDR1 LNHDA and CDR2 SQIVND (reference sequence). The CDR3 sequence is CASNIRTANTEAFF. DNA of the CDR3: TGTGCCAGTAATATTCGGACAGCTAACACTGAAGCTTTCTTT.

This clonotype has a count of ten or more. In DNA form, the CDR3 reads TGCGCCAGCAGCTTAGGGACAGCGAAGTCCTACGAGCAGTACTTC. Its protein product is CASSLGTAKSYEQYF. The chain links TRBV5-1 to TRBJ2-7; 7 bases map to TRBD1. Trimming cost V 2 bases and J 1 base; bases outside gene matches: 6. CDR1 and CDR2 from the germline V gene are SGHRS and YFSETQ. The CDR3 totals 15 residues.

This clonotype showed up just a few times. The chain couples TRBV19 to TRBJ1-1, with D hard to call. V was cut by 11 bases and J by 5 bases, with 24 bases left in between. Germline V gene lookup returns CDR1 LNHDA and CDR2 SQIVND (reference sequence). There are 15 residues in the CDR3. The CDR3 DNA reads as TGTGCCTCCTGGGAGGGTGGTTTCTCGGGGACTGAAGCTTTCTTT. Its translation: CASWEGGFSGTEAFF.

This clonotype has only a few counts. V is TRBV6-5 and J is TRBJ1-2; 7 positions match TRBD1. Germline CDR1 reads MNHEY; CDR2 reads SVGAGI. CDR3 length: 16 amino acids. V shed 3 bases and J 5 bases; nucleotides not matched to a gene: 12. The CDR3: CASSYSGDRARYGYTF. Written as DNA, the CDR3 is TGTGCCAGCAGTTATTCCGGCGACAGGGCCCGATATGGCTACACCTTC.

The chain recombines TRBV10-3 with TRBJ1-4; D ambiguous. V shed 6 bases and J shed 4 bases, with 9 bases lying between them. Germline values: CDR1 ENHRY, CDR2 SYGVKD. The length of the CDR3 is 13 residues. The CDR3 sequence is CAIRPNFNEKLFF. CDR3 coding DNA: TGTGCCATCAGACCCAACTTTAATGAAAAACTGTTTTTT.

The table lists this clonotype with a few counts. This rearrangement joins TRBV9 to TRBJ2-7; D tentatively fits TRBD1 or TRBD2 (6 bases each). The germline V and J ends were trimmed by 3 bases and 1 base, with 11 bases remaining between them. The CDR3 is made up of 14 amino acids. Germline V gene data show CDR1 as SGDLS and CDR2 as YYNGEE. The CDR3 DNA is TGTGCCAGCAGCGGGTCGGGGGCGTCCTACGAGCAGTACTTC. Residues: CASSGSGASYEQYF.